Each of the 5 T cell receptor beta chains below was sequenced from the same sample in a study of blood T cells in healthy people across ages. A sample-barcoded 5' primer and a J-beta primer mix were used in a second PCR of roughly 6 to 11 cycles. Each CDR3 protein is one row after TCRdb ran MiXCR on the 5' RACE reads. The profile shows roughly 800,000 distinct CDR3 sequences, more than 20% of them singletons. These data were likewise used in another study, on T cells of mothers and their children.

The sample consisted of blood. These receptor sequences come from a boy aged 5-17 years in good health.

This sequence joins TRBV5-6 and TRBJ1-2; unclear D gene. Germline values: CDR1 SGHDT, CDR2 YYEEEE. The V end was cut by 4 bases, the J end by 5 bases, with 18 bases between. The CDR3 consists of 15 residues. The CDR3 DNA reads TGTGCCAGCAGCCTCACCATGGCCCACGTTTATGGCTACACCTTC. Protein sequence: CASSLTMAHVYGYTF.

The V gene is TRBV25-1, the J gene TRBJ2-7, with D tentatively TRBD2 (5 bases). From germline, CDR1 is MGHDK and CDR2 SYGVNS. The ends were cut back, 2 bases at V and 0 bases at J, with 17 bases in the middle. This CDR3 is built from 17 residues. CDR3 nucleotide sequence: TGTGCCAGCAGTGAAACTAGGGCAGCCACGAGCTCCTACGAGCAGTACTTC. It is translated as CASSETRAATSSYEQYF.

The sample holds a few counts of this clonotype. V is TRBV5-1 and J is TRBJ2-1, with TRBD1 matching 9 bases. Germline-derived CDR1 and CDR2 are SGHRS and YFSETQ. Trimming took 10 bases from V and 7 from J; bases not matched to a gene: 18. There are 16 residues in the CDR3. In DNA, the CDR3 is TGCGCCGGATCCCCGGGACAGGGTTTATTCTCAAATGAGCAGTTCTTC. Translating gives CAGSPGQGLFSNEQFF. Supplemented by reference TRBV5-1 and TRBJ2-1, the full variable domain reads KAGVTQTPRYLIKTRGQQVTLSCSPISGHRSVSWYQQTPGQGLQFLFEYFSETQRNKGNFPGRFSGRQFSNSRSEMNVSTLELGDSALYLCAGSPGQGLFSNEQFFGPGTRLTVL.

This clonotype was seen a handful of times. CDR3 amino acids: CASSRTSGRATGELFF. The DNA of the CDR3 is TGCGCCAGCAGCCGAACTAGCGGGAGGGCCACCGGGGAGCTGTTTTTT. This chain uses TRBV4-1 with TRBJ2-2, with 13 bases fitting TRBD2. Per germline, CDR1 MGHRA and CDR2 YSYEKL. CDR3 length: 16 amino acids. V shed 4 bases, J shed 4 bases, and the junction held 3 bases outside the gene matches.

J is TRBJ2-3 and V is TRBV7-2; 14 bases line up with TRBD2. Per germline, CDR1 SGHTA and CDR2 FQGNSA. CDR3 length: 17 amino acids. V was pared by 5 bases and J by 0 bases, with 4 bases of the junction left unmatched. As DNA, the CDR3 is TGTGCCAGCAGCCGACTAGCGGGAGGGTGGAGCACAGATACGCAGTATTTT. Translation: CASSRLAGGWSTDTQYF.